The text below deals with one T cell receptor (beta chain). V shed 3 bases and J shed 5 bases, with 11 bases lying between them. CDR1 SQVTM and CDR2 ANQGSEA come from the germline V gene. The CDR3 consists of 13 residues. This specimen comes from a study of tumor and adjacent non-tumor tissue in lung cancer. Three rounds of nested PCR, following a modified ARM-PCR protocol, produced the TCRbeta library. TCRdb passed the multiplex PCR reads through MiXCR, listing each CDR3 protein once. The profile covers fewer than 80,000 distinct CDR3 sequences, with roughly 70% appearing a single time and roughly 12% taken by the ten largest. RNA was extracted from bulk tissue without any cell sorting.

The receptor comes from a woman between 70 and 85 years old with non-small cell lung cancer. V usage is TRBV29-1 and J usage is TRBJ2-1; D gene uncertain. The sample taken for sequencing was lung tumor tissue. CDR3 loop: CSVELGSHNEQFF. The CDR3, as DNA: TGCAGCGTTGAGCTGGGAAGCCACAATGAGCAGTTCTTC.